This TCR beta chain was recovered during a study of pediatric ulcerative colitis. Study-wide background: Disease was pancolitis in seven or eight and left-sided in two, histology-confirmed.

Samples were sequenced at Survey level, maximum 500,000 reads. TCRdb keeps only in-frame clones here, not all; method: immunoSEQ multiplex PCR. The sample carries over 9,000 clones, 88% recorded once. With V trimmed by 0 bases and J by 6 bases, 0 bases remained unmatched. Germline V gives CDR1 MRHNA, CDR2 SNTAGT. The CDR3 length is 15 residues. This clone was seen only a few times. Colonoscopy and blood draw happened at the same time. The rearrangement joins TRBV6-4 to TRBJ2-1; TRBD2 matches 12 bases. The sequencing input was blood. The sequence derives from a girl aged 5 to 17 with moderate ulcerative colitis. In nucleotides, the CDR3 is TGTGCCAGCAGTGACTCGACTAGCGGGAGCAATGAGCAGTTCTTC. Its translation is CASSDSTSGSNEQFF.